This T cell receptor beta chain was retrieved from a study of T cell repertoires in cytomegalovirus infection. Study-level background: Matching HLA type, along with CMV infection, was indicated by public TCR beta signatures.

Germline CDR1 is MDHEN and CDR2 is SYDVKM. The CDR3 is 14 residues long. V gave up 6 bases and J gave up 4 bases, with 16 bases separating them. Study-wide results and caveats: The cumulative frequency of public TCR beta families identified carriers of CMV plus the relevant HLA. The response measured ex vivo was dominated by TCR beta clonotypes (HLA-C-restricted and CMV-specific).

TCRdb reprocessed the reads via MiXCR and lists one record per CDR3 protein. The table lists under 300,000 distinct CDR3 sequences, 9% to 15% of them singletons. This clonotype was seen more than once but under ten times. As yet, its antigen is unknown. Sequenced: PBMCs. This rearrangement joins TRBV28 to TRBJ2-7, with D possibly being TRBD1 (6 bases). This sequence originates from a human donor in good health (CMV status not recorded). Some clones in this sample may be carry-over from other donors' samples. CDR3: CASRTPGTLYEQYF. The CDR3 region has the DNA TGTGCCAGCAGAACCCCCGGGACATTATACGAGCAGTACTTC.